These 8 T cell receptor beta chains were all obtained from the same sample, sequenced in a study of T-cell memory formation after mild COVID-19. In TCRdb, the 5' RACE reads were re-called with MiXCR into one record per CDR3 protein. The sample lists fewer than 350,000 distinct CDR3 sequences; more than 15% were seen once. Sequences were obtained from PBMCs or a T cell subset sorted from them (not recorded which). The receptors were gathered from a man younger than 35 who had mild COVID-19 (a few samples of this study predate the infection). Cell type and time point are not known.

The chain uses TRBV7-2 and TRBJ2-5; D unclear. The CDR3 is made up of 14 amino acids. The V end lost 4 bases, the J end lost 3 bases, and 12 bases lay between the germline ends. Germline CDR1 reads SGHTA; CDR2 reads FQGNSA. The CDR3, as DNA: TGTGCCAGCAGCTCCGTTTGGAGCGAAGAGACCCAGTACTTC. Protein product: CASSSVWSEETQYF.

CDR3 DNA: TGTGCCAGCAGCTTGTATCGGGCGGCCGGGGAGCTGTTTTTT. Translation gives CASSLYRAAGELFF. V is TRBV5-5 and J is TRBJ2-2, with D uncertain. Deletions cut 1 base from V and 6 bases from J, with 10 bases between. The CDR3 runs 14 residues. Germline values: CDR1 SGHKS, CDR2 YYEKEE (reference sequence).

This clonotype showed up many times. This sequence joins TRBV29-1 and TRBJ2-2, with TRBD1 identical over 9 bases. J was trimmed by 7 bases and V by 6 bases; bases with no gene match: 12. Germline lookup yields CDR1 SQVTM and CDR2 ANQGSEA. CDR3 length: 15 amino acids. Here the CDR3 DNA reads TGCAGCGTGAGGAAGGGACAGGGATTCAGCGGGGAGCTGTTTTTT. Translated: CSVRKGQGFSGELFF.

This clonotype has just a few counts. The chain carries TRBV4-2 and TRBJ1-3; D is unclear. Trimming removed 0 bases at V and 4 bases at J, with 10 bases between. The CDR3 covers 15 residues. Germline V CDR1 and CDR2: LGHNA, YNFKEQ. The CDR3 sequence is CASSQEFAAGNTIYF. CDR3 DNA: TGTGCCAGCAGCCAAGAATTCGCAGCCGGAAACACCATATATTTT.

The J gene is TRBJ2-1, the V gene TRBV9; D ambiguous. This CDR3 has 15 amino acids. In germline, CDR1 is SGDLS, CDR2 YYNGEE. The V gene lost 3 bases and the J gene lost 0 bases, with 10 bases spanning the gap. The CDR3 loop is CASSALASSYNEQFF. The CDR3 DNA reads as TGTGCCAGCAGCGCACTGGCGAGCTCCTACAATGAGCAGTTCTTC.

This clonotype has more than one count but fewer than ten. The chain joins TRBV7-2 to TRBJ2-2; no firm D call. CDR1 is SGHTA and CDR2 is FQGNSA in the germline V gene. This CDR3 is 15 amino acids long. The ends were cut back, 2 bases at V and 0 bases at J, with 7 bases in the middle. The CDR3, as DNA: TGTGCCAGCAGCTTACTCGTCTCGAACACCGGGGAGCTGTTTTTT. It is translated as CASSLLVSNTGELFF. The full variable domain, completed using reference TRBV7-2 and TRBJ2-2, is GAGVSQSPSNKVTEKGKDVELRCDPISGHTALYWYRQSLGQGLEFLIYFQGNSAPDKSGLPSDRFSAERTGGSVSTLTIQRTQQEDSAVYLCASSLLVSNTGELFFGEGSRLTVL.

CDR3 loop: CASSQGQGRANYGYTF. The CDR3 DNA is TGTGCCAGCAGCCAGGGACAGGGGCGGGCTAACTATGGCTACACCTTC. The chain links TRBV5-4 to TRBJ1-2; 10 bases fit TRBD1. Germline CDR1 is SGHNT and CDR2 is YYREEE (reference sequence). V gave up 4 bases and J gave up 0 bases; unmatched junction bases: 6. The CDR3 is 16 amino acids.

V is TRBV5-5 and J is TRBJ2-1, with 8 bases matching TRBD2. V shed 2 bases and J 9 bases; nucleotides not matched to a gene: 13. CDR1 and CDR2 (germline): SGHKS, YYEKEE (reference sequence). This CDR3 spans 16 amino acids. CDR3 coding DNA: TGTGCCAGCAGCTTTGATCCGGGACTAGACCTGGGTGAGCAGTTCTTC. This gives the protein CASSFDPGLDLGEQFF.